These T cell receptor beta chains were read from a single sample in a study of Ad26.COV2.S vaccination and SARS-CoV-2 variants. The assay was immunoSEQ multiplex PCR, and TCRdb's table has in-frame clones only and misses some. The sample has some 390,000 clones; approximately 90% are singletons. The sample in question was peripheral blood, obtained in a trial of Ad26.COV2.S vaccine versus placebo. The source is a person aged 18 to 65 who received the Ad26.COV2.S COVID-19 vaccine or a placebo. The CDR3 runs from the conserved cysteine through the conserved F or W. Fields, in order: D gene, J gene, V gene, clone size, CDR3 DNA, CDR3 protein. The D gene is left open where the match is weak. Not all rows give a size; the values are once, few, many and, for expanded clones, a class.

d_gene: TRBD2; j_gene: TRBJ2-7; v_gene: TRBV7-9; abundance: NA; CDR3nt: TGTGCCAGCAGCACCGGGACTAGCGGGGTTTACGAGCAGTACTTC; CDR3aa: CASSTGTSGVYEQYF
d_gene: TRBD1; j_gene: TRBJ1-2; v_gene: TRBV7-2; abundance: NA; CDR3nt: TGTGCCAGCAGCTTAGTGGACAGGGGAAACTATGGCTACACCTTC; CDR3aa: CASSLVDRGNYGYTF
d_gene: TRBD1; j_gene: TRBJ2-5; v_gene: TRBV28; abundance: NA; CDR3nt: TGTGCCAGCACCGATACAGGGGGCGTACAAGAGACCCAGTACTTC; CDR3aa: CASTDTGGVQETQYF
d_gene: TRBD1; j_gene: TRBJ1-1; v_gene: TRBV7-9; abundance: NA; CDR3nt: TGTGCCAGCACAGGGGGGCAGTCGAACACTGAAGCTTTCTTT; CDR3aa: CASTGGQSNTEAFF
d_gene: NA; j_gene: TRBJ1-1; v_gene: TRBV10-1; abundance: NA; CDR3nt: TGCGCCAGCAGTGATCGGGGAGAGGCGAACACTGAAGCTTTCTTT; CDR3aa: CASSDRGEANTEAFF
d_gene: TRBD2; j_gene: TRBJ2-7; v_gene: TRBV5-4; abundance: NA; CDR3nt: TGTGCCAGCAGCTTGTCAAGCGGGGACCACTACGAGCAGTACTTC; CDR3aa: CASSLSSGDHYEQYF
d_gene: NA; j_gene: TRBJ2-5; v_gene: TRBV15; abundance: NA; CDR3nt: TGTGCCACCAGCAGAGATTCTGGGACCCAGTACTTC; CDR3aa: CATSRDSGTQYF
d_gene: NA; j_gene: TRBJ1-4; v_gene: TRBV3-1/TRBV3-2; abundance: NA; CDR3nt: TGTGCCAGCAGCCTCCCTACGGATGAAAAACTGTTTTTT; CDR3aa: CASSLPTDEKLFF
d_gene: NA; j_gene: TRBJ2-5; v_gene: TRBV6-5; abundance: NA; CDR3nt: TGTGCCACCGAGTGGTACCAGGGTAGGAGAGAGACCCAGTACTTC; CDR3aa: CATEWYQGRRETQYF
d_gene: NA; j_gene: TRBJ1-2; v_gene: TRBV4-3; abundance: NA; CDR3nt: TGCGCCAGCAGCCAAGGGGTGACGGGATCTAACTATGGCTACACCTTC; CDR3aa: CASSQGVTGSNYGYTF
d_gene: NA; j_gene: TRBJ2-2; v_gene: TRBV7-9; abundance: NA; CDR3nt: TGTGCCAGCAGCTTAGGCGTTGGCACCGGGGAGCTGTTTTTT; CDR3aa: CASSLGVGTGELFF
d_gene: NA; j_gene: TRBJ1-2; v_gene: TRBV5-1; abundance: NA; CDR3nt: TGCGCCAGCAGCTTGTTTGGAGAGGGCTACACCTTC; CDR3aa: CASSLFGEGYTF
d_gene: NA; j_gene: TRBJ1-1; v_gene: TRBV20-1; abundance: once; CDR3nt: TGCAGTGCTAGTGATGGACAGGAAGCTTTCTTT; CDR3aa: CSASDGQEAFF
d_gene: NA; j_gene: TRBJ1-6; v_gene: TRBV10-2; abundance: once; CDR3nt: TGCGCCAGCAGTGAGAGGGGAAGCTCCTATAATTCACCCCTCCACTTT; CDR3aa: CASSERGSSYNSPLHF
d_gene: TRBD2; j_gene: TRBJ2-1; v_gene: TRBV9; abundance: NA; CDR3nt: TGTGCCAGCAGCTCGCGACTAGCGGGGGTTTACAATGAGCAGTTCTTC; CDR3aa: CASSSRLAGVYNEQFF
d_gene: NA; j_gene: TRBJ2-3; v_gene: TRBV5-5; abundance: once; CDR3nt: TGTGCCAGCAGCTCGACAGGCGACACAGATACGCAGTATTTT; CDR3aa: CASSSTGDTDTQYF
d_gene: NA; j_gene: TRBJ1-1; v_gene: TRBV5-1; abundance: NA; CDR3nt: TGCGCCAGCAGCCACCCCGGGAACACTGAAGCTTTCTTT; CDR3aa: CASSHPGNTEAFF
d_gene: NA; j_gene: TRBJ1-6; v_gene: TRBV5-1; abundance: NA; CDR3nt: TGCGCCAGCAGCCAGGGAGCCTCCGATTATAATTCACCCCTCCACTTT; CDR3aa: CASSQGASDYNSPLHF
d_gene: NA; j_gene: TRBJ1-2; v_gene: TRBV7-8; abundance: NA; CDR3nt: TGTGCCAGCAGCCCAGCATGGAAGGGCGCCTCGTATGGCTACACCTTC; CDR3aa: CASSPAWKGASYGYTF
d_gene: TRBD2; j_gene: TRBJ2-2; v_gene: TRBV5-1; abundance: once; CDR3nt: TGCGCCAGCAGCAGAGGGACTAGCGGGGGAACCGGGGAGCTGTTTTTT; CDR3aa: CASSRGTSGGTGELFF
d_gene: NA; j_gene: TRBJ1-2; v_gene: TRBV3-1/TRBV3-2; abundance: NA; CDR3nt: TGTGCCAGCAGCAAAGGAGACGGTGACTATGGCTACACCTTC; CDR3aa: CASSKGDGDYGYTF
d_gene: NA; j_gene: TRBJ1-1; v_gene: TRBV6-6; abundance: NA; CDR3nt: TGTGCCACCCGGGACGCCCAGAAAAACACTGAAGCTTTCTTT; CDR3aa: CATRDAQKNTEAFF
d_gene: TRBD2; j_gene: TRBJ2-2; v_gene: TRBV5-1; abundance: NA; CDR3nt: TGCGCCAGCACCGTAGCGGGGGCGTCCGGGGAGCTGTTTTTT; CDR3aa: CASTVAGASGELFF
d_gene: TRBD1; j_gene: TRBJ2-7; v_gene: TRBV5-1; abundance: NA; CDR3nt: TGCGCCAGCAGCTTGGTCGGGGACAGCTCCTACGAGCAGTACTTC; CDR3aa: CASSLVGDSSYEQYF
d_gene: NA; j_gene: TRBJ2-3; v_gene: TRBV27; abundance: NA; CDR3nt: TGTGCCAGCAGTTTTTCTATCGTAGATACGCAGTATTTT; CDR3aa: CASSFSIVDTQYF
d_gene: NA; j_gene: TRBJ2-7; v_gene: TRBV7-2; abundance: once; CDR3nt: TGTGCCAGCAGCCCCCGTTCCTACGAGCAGTACTTC; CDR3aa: CASSPRSYEQYF
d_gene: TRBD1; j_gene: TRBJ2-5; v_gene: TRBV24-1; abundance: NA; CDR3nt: TGTGCCACCAGTGATTTCACAGGGGGCCGGGAGACCCAGTACTTC; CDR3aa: CATSDFTGGRETQYF
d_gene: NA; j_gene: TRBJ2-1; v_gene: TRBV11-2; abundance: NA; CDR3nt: TGTGCCAGCAGCTGGGGTACCTATGAGCAGTTCTTC; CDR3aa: CASSWGTYEQFF
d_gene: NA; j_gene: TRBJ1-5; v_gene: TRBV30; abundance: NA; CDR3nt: TGTGCCTGGAGTCGGGACTTGTATCAGCCCCAGCATTTT; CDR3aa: CAWSRDLYQPQHF
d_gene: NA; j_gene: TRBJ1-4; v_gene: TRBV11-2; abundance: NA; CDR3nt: TGTGCCAGCAGCCTTGGGGGCGGGGCTTCTGAAAAACTGTTTTTT; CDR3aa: CASSLGGGASEKLFF
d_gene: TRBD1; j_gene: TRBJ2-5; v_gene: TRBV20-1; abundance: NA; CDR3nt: TGCAGTGCTAGTCAGGGGGACGTAGAGACCCAGTACTTC; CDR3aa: CSASQGDVETQYF
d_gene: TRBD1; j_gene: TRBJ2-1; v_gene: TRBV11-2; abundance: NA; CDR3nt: TGTGCCAGCAGCCACCGGACAGGAACTACTGGGGGTAATGAGCAGTTCTTC; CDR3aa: CASSHRTGTTGGNEQFF
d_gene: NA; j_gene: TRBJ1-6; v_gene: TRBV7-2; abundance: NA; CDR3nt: TGTGCCAGCAGCTTAGCGTCGGGCCATTCACCCCTCCACTTT; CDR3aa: CASSLASGHSPLHF
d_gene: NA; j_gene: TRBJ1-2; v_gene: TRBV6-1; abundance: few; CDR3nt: TGTGCCAGCAGTGAAGGCAGGAACTATGGCTACACCTTC; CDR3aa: CASSEGRNYGYTF
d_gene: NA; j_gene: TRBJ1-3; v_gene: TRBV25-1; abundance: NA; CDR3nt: TGTGCCAGCACCTGGGACTCCGACAGTCCGACCTCTGGAAACACCATATATTTT; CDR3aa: CASTWDSDSPTSGNTIYF
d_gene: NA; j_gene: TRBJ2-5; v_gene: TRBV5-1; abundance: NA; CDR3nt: TGCGCCAGCAGTTATCAAGAGACCCAGTACTTC; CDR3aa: CASSYQETQYF
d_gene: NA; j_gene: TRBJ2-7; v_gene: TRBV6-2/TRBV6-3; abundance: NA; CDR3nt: TGTGCCAGCAGCTTAAGCAGCTACCCACAGCTCAACGAGCAGTACTTC; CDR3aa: CASSLSSYPQLNEQYF
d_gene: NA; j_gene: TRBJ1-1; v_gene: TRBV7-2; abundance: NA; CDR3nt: TGTGCCAGCAGCTTAGCGCTCAGGGGAACTGAAGCTTTCTTT; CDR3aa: CASSLALRGTEAFF
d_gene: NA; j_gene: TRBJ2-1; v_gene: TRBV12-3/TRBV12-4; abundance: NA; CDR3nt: TGTGCCAGCAGTTTTCGAAATGAGCAGTTCTTC; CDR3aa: CASSFRNEQFF
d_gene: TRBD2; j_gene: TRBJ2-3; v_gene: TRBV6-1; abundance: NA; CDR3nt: TGTGCCAGCAGTGAACAAGCGGGGTTCGCAGATACGCAGTATTTT; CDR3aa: CASSEQAGFADTQYF
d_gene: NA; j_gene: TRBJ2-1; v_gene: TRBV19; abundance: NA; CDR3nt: TGTGCCAGTAGCTCCTGGGTCTCGTTGGAGCAGTTCTTC; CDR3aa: CASSSWVSLEQFF
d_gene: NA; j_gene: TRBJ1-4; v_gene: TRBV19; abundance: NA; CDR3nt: TGTGCCAGTAGTGACAATTGGGGTCGGACCGAAAAACTGTTTTTT; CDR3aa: CASSDNWGRTEKLFF
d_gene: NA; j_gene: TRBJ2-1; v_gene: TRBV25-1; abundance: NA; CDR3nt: TGTGCCAGCAGTGAATATAGGGGGGAGGCTGAGCAGTTCTTC; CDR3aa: CASSEYRGEAEQFF
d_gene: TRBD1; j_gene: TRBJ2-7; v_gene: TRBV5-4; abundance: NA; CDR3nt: TGTGCCAGCAGTTCTGGACAGGGCTACGAGCAGTACTTC; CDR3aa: CASSSGQGYEQYF
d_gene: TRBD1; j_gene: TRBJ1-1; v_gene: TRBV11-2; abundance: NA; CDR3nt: TGTGCCAGCAGCTCTACTCAGGCAGGGGGAGCTTTCTTT; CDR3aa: CASSSTQAGGAFF
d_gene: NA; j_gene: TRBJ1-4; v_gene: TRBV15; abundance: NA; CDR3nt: TGTGCCACCAGGGGGGGGGCTGGGGAAAAACTGTTTTTT; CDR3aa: CATRGGAGEKLFF
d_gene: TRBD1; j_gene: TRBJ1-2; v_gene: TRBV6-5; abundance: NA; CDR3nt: TGTGCCAGCAGCGTCAGGGGGGGATATGGCTACACCTTC; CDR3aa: CASSVRGGYGYTF
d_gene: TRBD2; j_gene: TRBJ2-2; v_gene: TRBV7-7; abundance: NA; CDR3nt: TGTGCTAGCAGCCCCGGGACTAGACCTGGGGAGCTGTTTTTT; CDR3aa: CASSPGTRPGELFF
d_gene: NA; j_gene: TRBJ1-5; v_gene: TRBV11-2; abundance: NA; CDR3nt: TGTGCCAGCAGCTTAGATCGCGGCAATCAGCCCCAGCATTTT; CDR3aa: CASSLDRGNQPQHF
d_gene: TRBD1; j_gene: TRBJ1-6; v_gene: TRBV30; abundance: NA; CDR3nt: TGTGCCTGGAGTGACAGGGGAGGCTCACCCCTCCACTTT; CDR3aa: CAWSDRGGSPLHF
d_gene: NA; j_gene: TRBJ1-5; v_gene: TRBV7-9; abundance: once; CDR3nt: TGTGCCAGCACGGCAGGGGGCAATCAGCCCCAGCATTTT; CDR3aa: CASTAGGNQPQHF
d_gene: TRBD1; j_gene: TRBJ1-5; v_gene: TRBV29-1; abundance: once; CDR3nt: TGCAGCGTTTCACAGGGGTGGGAGGGGCAGCCCCAGCATTTT; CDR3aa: CSVSQGWEGQPQHF
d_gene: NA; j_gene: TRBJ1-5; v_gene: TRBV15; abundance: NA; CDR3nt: TGTGCCACCAGCAGAGGGGCAAGCAATCAGCCCCAGCATTTT; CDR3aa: CATSRGASNQPQHF
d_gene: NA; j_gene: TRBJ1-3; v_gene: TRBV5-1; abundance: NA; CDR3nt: TGCGCCAGCAGCTTTTTGGGAGATCCTGGAAACACCATATATTTT; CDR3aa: CASSFLGDPGNTIYF